These T cell receptor beta chains were read from a single sample in a study of T cells expressing NK-cell markers. From its re-call of the 5' RACE reads, TCRdb lists each CDR3 protein once, without DNA. This sample's table reports some 150,000 distinct CDR3 sequences. Sequencing was done on a sample of blood T cells: a sorted CD56 or NKG2C T cell subset, CD4+ or CD8+ T cells, or bulk PBMC T cells (not recorded which). These receptors were obtained from a man between 18 and 35 years old in good health. Each CDR3 is given with its conserved first and last residue.

J gene: TRBJ1-5; V gene: TRBV19; CDR3 protein: CASSYEGTRMPQHF
J gene: TRBJ2-7; V gene: TRBV20-1; CDR3 protein: CSARNKASGIYEQYF
J gene: TRBJ2-5; V gene: TRBV6-1; CDR3 protein: CASRAGTPQETQYF
J gene: TRBJ2-5; V gene: TRBV2; CDR3 protein: CASNGPLQETQYF
J gene: TRBJ2-7; V gene: TRBV11-1; CDR3 protein: CASSLEDRERFYEQYF
J gene: TRBJ2-5; V gene: TRBV9; CDR3 protein: CASSSGLAGSRETQYF
J gene: TRBJ2-1; V gene: TRBV11-3; CDR3 protein: CASSLEGGEQFF
J gene: TRBJ2-1; V gene: TRBV11-2; CDR3 protein: CASSSLPGMPHSSYNEQFF
J gene: TRBJ2-1; V gene: TRBV13; CDR3 protein: CASSSQTDNEQFF
J gene: TRBJ2-1; V gene: TRBV29-1; CDR3 protein: CSVAEGYNEQFF
J gene: TRBJ1-5; V gene: TRBV27; CDR3 protein: CATATQGVRNQPQHF
J gene: TRBJ2-1; V gene: TRBV4-3; CDR3 protein: CASSLEGLAGTANEQFF
J gene: TRBJ2-2; V gene: TRBV2; CDR3 protein: CARSRHPGDANTGELFF
J gene: TRBJ2-1; V gene: TRBV5-4; CDR3 protein: CASSFEGPSYNEQFF
J gene: TRBJ2-3; V gene: TRBV4-3; CDR3 protein: CASSQDPALAGTTDTQYF